This T cell receptor beta chain was captured by sequencing in a study of patients and donors after allogeneic stem cell transplantation. This CDR3 comprises 18 residues. V lost 3 bases and J lost 5, with 25 bases in between. Germline V gene sequence: CDR1 LGHDT, CDR2 YNNKEL (reference sequence). This clonotype came up many times. TCRdb passed the RT-PCR reads through MiXCR, listing each CDR3 protein once. The sample has 24,000 or so distinct CDR3 sequences; around 28% are singletons. This chain uses TRBV3-1 with TRBJ1-1; D may be TRBD1 (5 bases). Sequencing was done on a sample of blood, either unsorted or a sorted T cell fraction (not recorded which). The receptor was derived from a human donor who was either an allogeneic HSCT recipient or a stem cell or donor lymphocyte infusion donor (not recorded which). It is not recorded whose cells these are; they may come from a transplant donor. The CDR3 sequence is CASSQKVRGTPLSTEAFF. CDR3 in DNA: TGTGCCAGCAGCCAGAAGGTGAGGGGTACACCTTTGAGTACTGAAGCTTTCTTT.